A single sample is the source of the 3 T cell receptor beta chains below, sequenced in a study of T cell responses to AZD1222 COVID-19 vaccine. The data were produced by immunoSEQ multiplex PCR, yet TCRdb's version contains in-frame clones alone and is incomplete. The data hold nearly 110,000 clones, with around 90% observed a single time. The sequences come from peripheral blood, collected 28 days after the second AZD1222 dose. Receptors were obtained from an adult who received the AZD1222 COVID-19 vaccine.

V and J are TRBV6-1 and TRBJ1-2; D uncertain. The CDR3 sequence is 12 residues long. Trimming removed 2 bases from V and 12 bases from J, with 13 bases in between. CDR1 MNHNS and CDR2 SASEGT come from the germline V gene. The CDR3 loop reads CASSEWGARNTF. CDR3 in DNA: TGTGCCAGCAGTGAATGGGGTGCCCGGAACACCTTC.

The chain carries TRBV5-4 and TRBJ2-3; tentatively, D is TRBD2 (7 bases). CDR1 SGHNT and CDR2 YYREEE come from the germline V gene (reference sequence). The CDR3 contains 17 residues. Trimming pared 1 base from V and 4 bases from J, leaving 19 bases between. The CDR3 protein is CASSLSLGGRHADTQYF. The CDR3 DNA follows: TGTGCCAGCAGCTTGTCCCTGGGGGGGCGGCATGCAGATACGCAGTATTTT.

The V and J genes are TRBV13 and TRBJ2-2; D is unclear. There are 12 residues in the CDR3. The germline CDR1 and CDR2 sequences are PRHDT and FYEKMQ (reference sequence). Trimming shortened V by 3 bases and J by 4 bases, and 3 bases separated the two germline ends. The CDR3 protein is CASSFITGELFF. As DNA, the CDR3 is TGTGCCAGCAGCTTCATCACCGGGGAGCTGTTTTTT.